These 9 T cell receptor beta chains came from one sample sequenced in a study of shared clonotypes between healthy human individuals. Sequenced by immunoSEQ multiplex PCR; TCRdb stores in-frame clones only, minus some. The sample shows about 470,000 clones, around 75% of them seen only once. What was sequenced was PBMCs. The source of these receptors is a woman between 40 and 50 years old in good health. Some clones in this sample may be carry-over from other donors' samples.

The chain carries TRBV28 and TRBJ2-6; the match to TRBD1 covers 8 bases. Germline CDR1 MDHEN, CDR2 SYDVKM. The ends lost 6 bases at V and 0 bases at J; junction bases unmatched: 7. The CDR3 covers 17 residues. Written as DNA, the CDR3 is TGTGCCAGCAGCCCCGGACAGGGCAACTCTGGGGCCAACGTCCTGACTTTC. This translates into CASSPGQGNSGANVLTF.

The chain links TRBV11-2 to TRBJ2-6; possible D gene TRBD1, 6 bases. Trimming removed 3 bases at V and 4 bases at J, with 10 bases between. This CDR3 contains 15 residues. Germline loops: CDR1 SGHAT, CDR2 FQNNGV. This CDR3 reads CASSLTGPGANVLTF. CDR3 nucleotide sequence: TGTGCCAGCAGCTTGACAGGCCCCGGGGCCAACGTCCTGACTTTC.

Notes on this clone: A much more abundant neighbour one base away suggests this may be a read error. This rearrangement joins TRBV30 to TRBJ2-2; weak D call: TRBD2 (6 bases). Trimming removed 1 base from V and 5 bases from J, with 14 bases in between. This CDR3 comprises 15 residues. CDR1 is GTSNPN, CDR2 SVGIG, per germline (reference sequence). The CDR3 protein is CAWSGSPRDTGELFF. The CDR3 DNA reads as TGTGCCTGGAGTGGCAGCCCGCGGGATACCGGGGAGCTGTTTTTT. Full variable domain (outside the CDR3, taken from reference TRBV30 and TRBJ2-2): SQTIHQWPATLVQPVGSPLSLECTVEGTSNPNLYWYRQAAGRGLQLLFYSVGIGQISSEVPQNLSASRPQDRQFILSSKKLLLSDSGFYLCAWSGSPRDTGELFFGEGSRLTVL.

V and J are TRBV5-1 and TRBJ2-3, with 9 bases aligning to TRBD1. The ends lost 3 bases at V and 4 bases at J; junction bases unmatched: 6. From germline, CDR1 is SGHRS and CDR2 YFSETQ. The length of the CDR3 is 15 residues. This chain's CDR3 is CASSSTGGLADTQYF. CDR3 nucleotides: TGCGCCAGCAGCTCGACAGGGGGATTGGCAGATACGCAGTATTTT. The full variable domain, rest sourced from reference TRBV5-1 and TRBJ2-3, is KAGVTQTPRYLIKTRGQQVTLSCSPISGHRSVSWYQQTPGQGLQFLFEYFSETQRNKGNFPGRFSGRQFSNSRSEMNVSTLELGDSALYLCASSSTGGLADTQYFGPGTRLTVL.

This clone came up a few times. This chain joins TRBV2 and TRBJ1-1; no definite D call. There are 13 residues in the CDR3. The germline gives CDR1 SNHLY, CDR2 FYNNEI. Trimming pared 7 bases from V and 1 base from J, leaving 10 bases between. CDR3 amino acids: CASMSLGNTEAFF. CDR3 nucleotide sequence: TGTGCCAGCATGAGCCTGGGGAACACTGAAGCTTTCTTT.

The chain couples TRBV19 to TRBJ1-1; D not resolved. V lost 3 bases and J lost 6, with 14 bases in between. The CDR3 is 14 residues long. Germline lookup yields CDR1 LNHDA and CDR2 SQIVND (reference sequence). CDR3 nucleotides: TGTGCCAGTAGTATTTTGCGGGGAAACGCTGAAGCTTTCTTT. Amino acids: CASSILRGNAEAFF. The whole variable domain, remainder taken from reference TRBV19 and TRBJ1-1, is DGGITQSPKYLFRKEGQNVTLSCEQNLNHDAMYWYRQDPGQGLRLIYYSQIVNDFQKGDIAEGYSVSREKKESFPLTVTSAQKNPTAFYLCASSILRGNAEAFFGQGTRLTVV.

The J gene is TRBJ2-2, the V gene TRBV28, with D possibly being TRBD2 (5 bases). The germline CDR1 and CDR2 sequences are MDHEN and SYDVKM. This CDR3 contains 13 residues. With 3 bases removed from V and 4 bases from J, the gap between germline ends came to 6 bases. The CDR3 DNA reads TGTGCCAGCAGTTTTCTAGCCACCGGGGAGCTGTTTTTT. This sequence encodes CASSFLATGELFF.

The chain employs TRBV7-6 and TRBJ2-2; tentative D call: TRBD2 (6 bases). Trimming pared 5 bases from V and 2 bases from J, leaving 12 bases between. From germline, CDR1 is SGHVS and CDR2 FNYEAQ. This CDR3 has 15 amino acids. Here the CDR3 reads CASSQGGPNTGELFF. For the CDR3, the DNA is TGTGCCAGCAGCCAGGGAGGACCAAACACCGGGGAGCTGTTTTTT.

The chain employs TRBV7-3 and TRBJ2-4; D perhaps matches TRBD1 (6 bases). This CDR3 comprises 17 residues. Germline values: CDR1 SGHTA, CDR2 FQGTGA. The ends were cut back, 5 bases at V and 1 base at J, with 18 bases in the middle. Here the CDR3 reads CASSPPEGVEAKNIQYF. The CDR3 bases are TGTGCCAGCAGCCCACCAGAGGGGGTCGAGGCCAAAAACATTCAGTACTTC.